The 31 T cell receptor beta chains reported below all come from one sample, sequenced in a study of blood T cell repertoires in COVID-19 (dated by TCRdb to the early 2020s). Library preparation employed the immunoSEQ multiplex PCR assay. As stored in TCRdb, this immuneACCESS dataset retains in-frame rearrangements with V and J assigned. A fraction of the clones does not appear; measured against another copy, unresolved V genes explain less than half of the discrepancy, and the remainder lacks a known reason. The sample profile shows 85,000 to 120,000 clones; around 73% of them were found once. About 9.3% of the sample is taken by the ten largest. The material sequenced was peripheral blood. Source of these receptors: a man in his sixties with active or convalescent COVID-19.

This chain links TRBV28 with TRBJ2-1, with D perhaps matching TRBD2 (6 bases). The CDR3 extends over 17 amino acids. The V end was cut by 4 bases, the J end by 0 bases, with 16 bases between. Germline lookup yields CDR1 MDHEN and CDR2 SYDVKM. CDR3 protein: CASSSPREDSSYNEQFF. CDR3 nucleotides: TGTGCCAGCAGTTCCCCGAGGGAGGACTCCTCCTACAATGAGCAGTTCTTC.

The rearrangement joins TRBV18 to TRBJ1-2; maybe TRBD1 (6 bases). The V end was cut by 3 bases, the J end by 7 bases, with 9 bases between. In germline, CDR1 is KGHSH, CDR2 LQKENI. The CDR3 contains 12 residues. The CDR3 spells CASSPTGFGYTF. The DNA of the CDR3 is TGTGCCAGCTCACCCACAGGGTTTGGCTACACCTTC.

This chain's CDR3 is CASSGVNYGYTF. The CDR3 nucleotides are TGTGCCAGCAGTGGAGTTAACTATGGCTACACCTTC. The chain recombines TRBV9 with TRBJ1-2; D not resolved. Trimming pared 5 bases from V and 1 base from J, leaving 6 bases between. This CDR3 is 12 amino acids long. Germline assignment: CDR1 SGDLS and CDR2 YYNGEE.

The V and J genes are TRBV4-1 and TRBJ1-1; weak D call: TRBD1 (5 bases). This CDR3 has 14 residues. Germline assignment: CDR1 MGHRA and CDR2 YSYEKL. Trimming took off 2 bases at V and 11 bases at J, with 18 bases between the two ends. The CDR3 loop reads CASSQLREGPRAFF. The CDR3 nucleotides read TGCGCCAGCAGCCAACTCAGGGAAGGGCCTAGGGCTTTCTTT.

The chain couples TRBV19 to TRBJ1-1; unclear D gene. The CDR3 extends over 13 amino acids. Between the trimmed V and J ends, which lost 7 bases and 4 bases, there was a span of 13 bases. Germline lookup yields CDR1 LNHDA and CDR2 SQIVND (reference sequence). CDR3 amino acids: CASTRGVGTEAFF. The CDR3 bases are TGTGCCAGTACCCGAGGTGTGGGCACTGAAGCTTTCTTT.

The gene calls are TRBV6-5 and TRBJ1-2, with 7 positions matching TRBD1. This CDR3 is 11 amino acids long. V gave up 6 bases and J gave up 8 bases; unmatched junction bases: 3. CDR1 MNHEY and CDR2 SVGAGI come from the germline V gene. This CDR3 is CASSDRDGYTF. CDR3 in DNA: TGTGCCAGCAGCGACAGGGACGGCTACACCTTC.

The table lists this clone with a count of one. The chain uses TRBV27 and TRBJ1-2; 8 nucleotides match TRBD1. With 0 bases clipped from V and 5 bases from J, the junction kept 11 bases outside the gene matches. The CDR3 length is 17 residues. Germline loops: CDR1 MNHEY, CDR2 SMNVEV (reference sequence). Here the CDR3 DNA reads TGTGCCAGCAGTTTATCGAGAACAGGGGGTTTTGGGTATGGCTACACCTTC. It specifies CASSLSRTGGFGYGYTF.

The chain recombines TRBV18 with TRBJ2-3; TRBD2 agrees at 7 bases. The CDR3 loop spans 15 amino acids. In germline, CDR1 is KGHSH, CDR2 LQKENI. Unmatched junction bases numbered 8, after V lost 3 bases and J lost 5 bases. Here the CDR3 DNA reads TGTGCCAGCTCACCGTTAGCGGGCGGCTTAGATACGCAGTATTTT. Its protein is CASSPLAGGLDTQYF.

This clone occurred once. The chain joins TRBV29-1 to TRBJ1-3; D is perhaps TRBD1 (5 bases). V lost 3 bases to trimming and J lost 4 bases, with 10 bases between them. Germline V lookup: CDR1 SQVTM, CDR2 ANQGSEA. The CDR3 has 13 amino acids. CDR3 sequence: CSVDGGDGNTIYF. The CDR3 DNA reads as TGCAGCGTTGACGGGGGTGACGGAAACACCATATATTTT.

This clone was seen just once. The rearrangement uses TRBV4-1 and TRBJ2-3; the match to TRBD1 covers 7 bases. The J segment lost 6 bases and the V segment lost 1 base, leaving 10 bases of the junction unmatched. Germline CDR1 reads MGHRA; CDR2 reads YSYEKL. The CDR3 covers 16 residues. The chain's CDR3 is CASSQAFQGVRDTQYF. For the CDR3, the DNA is TGCGCCAGCAGCCAAGCTTTCCAGGGGGTTAGGGATACGCAGTATTTT.

The count of this clone is one. J is TRBJ2-1 and V is TRBV20-1, with 10 bases matching TRBD1. The length of the CDR3 is 14 residues. The V gene end was trimmed by 4 bases and the J gene end by 7 bases; junction bases not matched to a gene: 7. Germline CDR1 reads DFQATT; CDR2 reads SNEGSKA (reference sequence). CDR3 residues: CSANDRGPRNEQFF. As DNA, the CDR3 is TGCAGTGCTAATGACAGGGGGCCTAGGAATGAGCAGTTCTTC.

This rearrangement joins TRBV27 to TRBJ1-6; 10 nucleotides line up with TRBD1. The CDR3 covers 16 residues. V lost 8 bases, J lost 9 bases, and 13 bases stayed unmatched. Germline lookup yields CDR1 MNHEY and CDR2 SMNVEV (reference sequence). The DNA for the CDR3 is TGTGCCAGCTCCCGAAGGACAGGGGGATCGGGTTCACCCCTCCACTTT. Protein sequence: CASSRRTGGSGSPLHF.

This chain uses TRBV9 with TRBJ2-6; TRBD1 aligns across 8 bases. The CDR3 is 15 residues long. The germline CDR1 and CDR2 sequences are SGDLS and YYNGEE. V shed 3 bases and J 4 bases; nucleotides not matched to a gene: 3. The CDR3 is CASSGTGFGANVLTF. The DNA of the CDR3 is TGTGCCAGCAGCGGGACAGGGTTCGGGGCCAACGTCCTGACTTTC.

This sequence joins TRBV18 and TRBJ2-1, with 9 bases lining up with TRBD2. Per the germline V gene, CDR1 is KGHSH and CDR2 is LQKENI. The CDR3 is 20 amino acids. The V segment lost 0 bases and the J segment 3 bases; nucleotides outside the gene matches: 15. The CDR3 here is CASSPPGTANVAGVYNEQFF. DNA of the CDR3: TGTGCCAGCTCACCACCCGGGACAGCGAACGTAGCGGGAGTCTACAATGAGCAGTTCTTC.

The rearrangement joins TRBV9 to TRBJ1-2; a weak D match, TRBD1 (5 bases). The V end was cut by 4 bases, the J end by 4 bases, with 29 bases between. In germline, CDR1 is SGDLS, CDR2 YYNGEE. The CDR3 contains 19 residues. The CDR3: CASSPTSGGDPSLPYGYTF. The CDR3 DNA reads as TGTGCCAGCAGCCCGACGTCCGGAGGGGACCCTTCGCTCCCCTATGGCTACACCTTC.

The chain carries TRBV14 and TRBJ2-1; possibly TRBD2 for D (6 bases). Trimming took off 1 base at V and 7 bases at J, with 8 bases between the two ends. Germline-derived CDR1 and CDR2 are SGHDN and FVKESK. The CDR3 runs to 13 residues. CDR3 in DNA: TGTGCCAGCAGCCAAGTGGGGAGGAATGAGCAGTTCTTC. Residues: CASSQVGRNEQFF.

The chain employs TRBV19 and TRBJ1-2, with 9 nucleotides matching TRBD1. Germline-derived CDR1 and CDR2 are LNHDA and SQIVND (reference sequence). CDR3 length: 21 residues. V shed 3 bases, J shed 4 bases, and the junction held 24 bases outside the gene matches. CDR3 bases: TGTGCCAGTAGTATTGCCCTCACAGGGGGCGCCGGAGCAGGCTCTCTCTATGGCTACACCTTC. Amino acids: CASSIALTGGAGAGSLYGYTF.

The J gene is TRBJ1-4, the V gene TRBV27; D is uncertain. Trimming left V 2 bases short and J 8 bases short, with 9 bases between. Germline values: CDR1 MNHEY, CDR2 SMNVEV (reference sequence). CDR3 size: 13 residues. The CDR3 DNA sequence: TGTGCCAGCAGTTTAGGGCAGGCCGAAAAACTGTTTTTT. Translation: CASSLGQAEKLFF. The entire variable domain, with the rest obtained from reference TRBV27 and TRBJ1-4, is as follows: EAQVTQNPRYLITVTGKKLTVTCSQNMNHEYMSWYRQDPGLGLRQIYYSMNVEVTDKGDVPEGYKVSRKEKRNFPLILESPSPNQTSLYFCASSLGQAEKLFFGSGTQLSVL.

This chain joins TRBV19 and TRBJ1-1, with 10 bases identical to TRBD1. V trimming: 5 bases; J trimming: 0 bases; junction bases outside the gene matches: 6. CDR1 is LNHDA, CDR2 SQIVND, per germline (reference sequence). The CDR3 runs 16 residues. CDR3 coding DNA: TGTGCCAGTAGTGCCCCGACAGGGGGCTTGAACACTGAAGCTTTCTTT. Translated: CASSAPTGGLNTEAFF.

The chain combines TRBV7-8 with TRBJ2-1, with 12 nucleotides matching TRBD2. V shed 4 bases, J shed 10 bases, and the junction held 11 bases outside the gene matches. The germline V gene has CDR1 SGHVS and CDR2 FQNEAQ. The CDR3 totals 16 residues. CDR3 nucleotides: TGTGCCAGCAGCTCAATGGCTAGCGGGAGGGCGGGGGAGCAGTTCTTC. Residues: CASSSMASGRAGEQFF.

The V and J genes are TRBV11-2 and TRBJ1-1; TRBD1 is a possible D gene (6 bases). Germline V gene data show CDR1 as SGHAT and CDR2 as FQNNGV. Trimming removed 5 bases from V and 3 bases from J, with 10 bases in between. The CDR3 totals 13 residues. The CDR3 sequence is CASSATGYTEAFF. The CDR3 region has the DNA TGTGCCAGCAGCGCGACAGGATACACTGAAGCTTTCTTT.

DNA for the CDR3: TGTGCCAGCAGCGTAGGACAAGGATATGGCTACACCTTC. Protein product: CASSVGQGYGYTF. V and J are TRBV11-2 and TRBJ1-2; maybe TRBD1 (5 bases). The germline V gene encodes CDR1 SGHAT and CDR2 FQNNGV. This CDR3 contains 13 residues. The V end lost 5 bases, the J end lost 5 bases, and 12 bases lay between the germline ends.

The chain couples TRBV2 to TRBJ2-3; D possibly corresponds to TRBD2 (6 bases). The CDR3 runs 13 residues. Trimming cost V 8 bases and J 0 bases, with 9 bases left between them. Germline V CDR1 and CDR2: SNHLY, FYNNEI. This CDR3 is CASAAGSTDTQYF. For the CDR3, the DNA is TGTGCCAGCGCGGCGGGGAGCACAGATACGCAGTATTTT.

The chain uses TRBV2 and TRBJ2-3, with TRBD2 matching 7 bases. With V trimmed by 7 bases and J by 2 bases, 12 bases remained unmatched. CDR1 is SNHLY, CDR2 FYNNEI, per germline. CDR3 length equals 16 residues. In DNA, the CDR3 is TGTGCCAGCAAACGGGAGGCTCCCATCCCCACAGATACGCAGTATTTT. It encodes CASKREAPIPTDTQYF.

V gene TRBV27 combines with J gene TRBJ1-5; D is uncertain. The CDR3 consists of 16 residues. V was shortened by 2 bases and J by 9 bases, with 20 bases between the two germline ends. Per the germline V gene, CDR1 is MNHEY and CDR2 is SMNVEV (reference sequence). The CDR3 region has the DNA TGTGCCAGCAGTTTAACGCGGCCGGGAGAATCGAGGCCCCAGCATTTT. Amino acid sequence: CASSLTRPGESRPQHF.

This chain joins TRBV7-8 and TRBJ1-3; 7 positions agree with TRBD1. V trimming: 5 bases; J trimming: 0 bases; junction bases outside the gene matches: 10. This CDR3 comprises 17 residues. The germline V gene encodes CDR1 SGHVS and CDR2 FQNEAQ. CDR3 in amino acids: CASSPGQLLYSGNTIYF. The CDR3 nucleotides read TGTGCCAGCAGCCCGGGACAGCTTCTTTACTCTGGAAACACCATATATTTT.

This chain links TRBV10-3 with TRBJ2-2, with 12 bases aligning to TRBD2. This CDR3 spans 16 amino acids. Germline trimming cut 6 bases from V and 4 bases from J; bases unmatched to any gene: 6. Germline V gene lookup returns CDR1 ENHRY and CDR2 SYGVKD. The CDR3 loop reads CAISLLAGGSTGELFF. The CDR3 DNA reads TGTGCCATCAGCTTACTAGCGGGAGGTAGCACCGGGGAGCTGTTTTTT.

The genes are TRBV12-5 and TRBJ1-1; no reliable D call. Germline CDR1 and CDR2: LGHNT and FRNRAP. The length of the CDR3 is 15 residues. The V and J ends lost 0 bases and 4 bases respectively, with 12 bases between them. The CDR3 DNA is TGTGCTAGTGGTTTGGTACTAGGGAGGCTCACTGAAGCTTTCTTT. Amino acids: CASGLVLGRLTEAFF.

The chain employs TRBV12-3 or TRBV12-4 and TRBJ1-2; no reliable D call. CDR3 length equals 13 residues. Trimming took off 7 bases at V and 3 bases at J, with 12 bases between the two ends. As DNA, the CDR3 is TGTGCCAGCACCCCTCTTGGAGACTATGGCTACACCTTC. Its protein is CASTPLGDYGYTF.

The gene calls are TRBV24-1 and TRBJ2-1; 15 bases align to TRBD2. V was clipped by 4 bases and J by 0 bases; unmatched bases: 9. CDR1 and CDR2 (germline): KGHDR, SFDVKD. The CDR3 spans 20 residues. The CDR3 here is CATSDPGLAGGPGSYNEQFF. Written as DNA, the CDR3 is TGTGCCACCAGTGACCCCGGACTAGCGGGAGGGCCGGGCTCCTACAATGAGCAGTTCTTC.

V usage is TRBV2 and J usage is TRBJ1-5; no reliable D call. The CDR3 covers 13 residues. Germline V lookup: CDR1 SNHLY, CDR2 FYNNEI. The V end was cut by 1 base, the J end by 9 bases, with 10 bases between. The CDR3 loop is CASSEGLRLPQHF. CDR3 nucleotide sequence: TGTGCCAGCAGTGAAGGTTTGAGGCTGCCCCAGCATTTT.